The present T cell receptor (beta chain) was sequenced within a study of beta chain features in type 1 diabetes. Across the study: Sorted cells numbering some 110 million were examined across all samples.

Notes on the study in general: When Type 1 diabetes patients were examined, their TCRB CDR3s proved moderately but significantly shorter in all four CD4+ subsets.

Reverse transcribing all isolated RNA meant expressed TCRB transcripts were sequenced. For naive, central memory and regulatory T cell samples, reads averaged around 3.6 million. TCRdb's copy holds only in-frame clones and misses some; the assay was immunoSEQ multiplex PCR. The table includes about 660,000 clones, around 15% detected once. The CDR3 totals 16 residues. The authors sorted CD4+ naive, central memory, regulatory and stem cell-like memory cells via CD45RO/CCR7/CD25/CD127/CD95/CD27. Purities over 98% were achieved in all sorted populations. The table lists this clone with a few counts. Its target is unknown.

The sequencing sample was made of naive CD4+ T cells from blood. This TCR derives from a man between 18 and 35 years old with type 1 diabetes. The V gene is TRBV21-1, the J gene TRBJ1-5; the D segment call TRBD1 is taken from the table without a DNA check. TRBV21-1 is noted as a pseudogene. The CDR3 loop reads CASPRSRTGVHQPQHF. In DNA, the CDR3 is TGTGCCAGCCCTAGATCCCGGACAGGGGTTCATCAGCCCCAGCATTTT.